This paragraph covers one T cell receptor (beta chain) sequence. The source of the sample is a study of CD8 T cells in Susac syndrome. A quantity of roughly 0.5 to 1 ug RNA underwent reverse transcription using random hexamers. Amplification of TCR beta CDR3 by immunoSEQ multiplex PCR spanned 54 Vbeta and 13 Jbeta. TCRdb used MiXCR to reprocess the immunoSEQ multiplex PCR reads, holding one entry per CDR3 protein. The sample has approximately 80,000 distinct CDR3 sequences, 90% to 95% seen once. Sequencing of TCR beta was undertaken in CD8+ and CD4+ T cells derived from blood. TEMRA cells were FACS-enriched and CD8+ and CD4+ T cells negatively isolated. The J segment lost 2 bases and the V segment lost 2 bases, leaving 8 bases of the junction unmatched. The germline V gene has CDR1 ENHRY and CDR2 SYGVKD. The CDR3 contains 17 residues.

The origin of this receptor is a human donor with multiple sclerosis. The chain joins TRBV10-3 to TRBJ2-2, with 7 bases identical to TRBD2. Sequencing used CD8+ T cells from PBMCs. In DNA, the CDR3 is TGTGCCATCAGTGAGGGTTGGCTAGCGGAAAACACCGGGGAGCTGTTTTTT. Its translation: CAISEGWLAENTGELFF.